Listed below are T cell receptor beta chains from one sample, sequenced in a study of molecular identifiers for immune sequencing clone quantification. MiXCR, run by TCRdb on the PCR reads, gives a single entry per CDR3 protein. This table has around 460,000 distinct CDR3 sequences, about 26% appearing once. Sequencing input: naive CD8+ T cells from blood, with Jurkat cell RNA spiked in. The receptors were sampled from a human donor in good health. Some libraries in this study had Jurkat cell RNA spiked in. Each CDR3 is given with its conserved first and last residue. The D gene is left open where the match is weak. Only part of the rows carry a size: once, few, many, or a class if the clone is expanded.

>NA|TRBJ1-4|TRBV4-3|few
CASSPTPPDSPPIVDEKLFF
TGCGCCAGCAGCCCCACCCCACCTGACAGCCCACCCATCGTCGATGAAAAACTGTTTTTT
>NA|TRBJ2-3|TRBV11-2|few
CASSSLRDTQYF
TGTGCCAGCAGCTCCCTAAGGGATACGCAGTATTTT
>TRBD2|TRBJ2-3|TRBV10-2|NA
CASTGLAGVTDTQCF
TGCGCCAGCACCGGACTAGCGGGGGTCACAGATACGCAGTGTTTT
>NA|TRBJ1-3|TRBV4-3|once
CARSQDLANSGNTIYF
TGCGCCCGCAGCCAAGATCTGGCCAACTCTGGAAACACCATATATTTT
>NA|TRBJ2-7|TRBV7-9|NA
CASSLAWGGTSSYEQYF
TGTGCCAGCAGCTTAGCGTGGGGCGGAACGAGCTCCTACGAGCAGTACTTC
>TRBD1|TRBJ1-2|TRBV18|NA
CASSPPITLSDRGYGYTF
TGTGCCAGCTCACCACCAATCACTTTGTCCGACAGGGGCTATGGCTACACCTTC
>NA|TRBJ1-1|TRBV4-1|few
CASSHRQGTLNTEAFF
TGCGCCAGCAGCCATAGGCAGGGAACCTTGAACACTGAAGCTTTCTTT
>NA|TRBJ2-5|TRBV12-3/TRBV12-4|NA
CASSRKDGGLETRYF
TGTGCCAGCAGCCGGAAGGATGGGGGGTTGGAGACCCGGTACTTC
>NA|TRBJ2-2|TRBV7-9|few
CASSLTGENTGELFF
TGTGCCAGCAGCCTCACAGGAGAGAACACCGGGGAGCTGTTTTTT
>TRBD1|TRBJ2-3|TRBV20-1|many
CSARDPGGVQGDTQYF
TGCAGTGCTAGAGACCCAGGGGGCGTACAAGGTGATACGCAGTATTTT
>NA|TRBJ1-3|TRBV10-2|NA
CASSSDRNSGNTIYF
TGCGCCAGCAGCTCAGACAGAAACTCTGGAAACACCATATATTTT
>TRBD2|TRBJ2-3|TRBV4-3|once
CASSPTGLAGGIADTQYF
TGCGCCAGCAGCCCTACCGGCTTGGCGGGGGGTATTGCAGATACGCAGTATTTT
>TRBD2|TRBJ2-1|TRBV19|NA
CASSIQTSGAYNEQFF
TGTGCCAGTAGTATCCAGACTAGCGGGGCCTACAATGAGCAGTTCTTC
>TRBD2|TRBJ2-7|TRBV10-3|NA
CAISDLGGTYEQYF
TGTGCCATCAGTGACCTGGGAGGGACCTACGAGCAGTACTTC
>TRBD1|TRBJ2-4|TRBV6-2/TRBV6-3|few
CASSVHRGRAKNIQYF
TGTGCCAGCAGTGTACACAGGGGTCGGGCCAAAAACATTCAGTACTTC
>NA|TRBJ2-7|TRBV29-1|few
CSVVGENYEQYF
TGCAGCGTTGTGGGAGAGAACTACGAGCAGTACTTC
>NA|TRBJ2-1|TRBV30|NA
CAWSVLNLNSYNEQFF
TGTGCCTGGAGTGTTCTAAACTTGAACTCCTACAATGAGCAGTTCTTC
>NA|TRBJ2-3|TRBV30|few
CAWNTFRGDTQYF
TGTGCCTGGAACACATTCAGGGGAGATACGCAGTATTTT
>NA|TRBJ2-7|TRBV7-9|NA
CASSLVSRNNGEQYF
TGTGCCAGCAGCTTAGTGTCCAGGAATAATGGGGAGCAGTACTTC
>NA|TRBJ2-7|TRBV7-9|NA
CASSPRTDAYEQYF
TGTGCCAGCAGCCCAAGGACGGACGCCTACGAGCAGTACTTC
>NA|TRBJ2-7|TRBV30|many
CAWRELSEQYF
TGTGCCTGGAGGGAGCTTTCCGAGCAGTACTTC
>TRBD2|TRBJ2-5|TRBV28|once
CASSLYSGSAQETQYF
TGTGCCAGCAGTTTATATAGCGGGAGTGCCCAAGAGACCCAGTACTTC
>NA|TRBJ1-2|TRBV4-3|few
CASSQDFVGLVPYGYTF
TGCGCCAGCAGCCAAGATTTCGTTGGGTTGGTGCCCTATGGCTACACCTTC
>TRBD2|TRBJ2-7|TRBV7-6|few
CASSYGTSGNEQYF
TGTGCCAGCAGCTACGGGACTAGCGGGAACGAGCAGTACTTC
>TRBD2|TRBJ2-1|TRBV5-1|few
CASSQGLAGLENEQFF
TGCGCCAGCAGCCAAGGACTAGCGGGGCTTGAGAATGAGCAGTTCTTC
>NA|TRBJ2-4|TRBV19|few
CASSSHPDNNFENIQYF
TGTGCCAGTAGTTCACACCCGGACAACAACTTTGAAAACATTCAGTACTTC
>NA|TRBJ2-5|TRBV13|once
CASSFNRQAQETRYF
TGTGCCAGCAGCTTCAACCGACAGGCACAAGAGACCCGGTACTTC
>NA|TRBJ2-7|TRBV10-2|many
CASAYGVDYEQYF
TGCGCCAGCGCCTACGGGGTAGACTACGAGCAGTACTTC
>NA|TRBJ2-7|TRBV20-1|many
CSASDGPVGYEQYF
TGCAGTGCTTCCGACGGGCCCGTGGGCTACGAGCAGTACTTC
>TRBD2|TRBJ2-7|TRBV5-3|NA
CASSLATVDGTSPYEQYF
TGTGCCAGCAGCTTGGCCACAGTCGACGGGACTAGTCCCTACGAGCAGTACTTC
>NA|TRBJ1-1|TRBV29-1|many
CSVAGEGLTEAFF
TGCAGCGTCGCGGGGGAGGGTCTCACTGAAGCTTTCTTT
>TRBD2|TRBJ2-5|TRBV13|NA
CASSLGDHGGALETQYF
TGTGCCAGCAGCTTAGGAGACCACGGGGGGGCCTTGGAGACCCAGTACTTC
>NA|TRBJ2-4|TRBV7-9|many
CASSTRENIQYF
TGTGCCAGCAGCACACGGGAAAACATTCAGTACTTC
>NA|TRBJ2-7|TRBV28|many
CASSVALAGTQYYEQYF
TGTGCCAGCAGTGTTGCCCTCGCCGGGACACAATACTACGAGCAGTACTTC
>NA|TRBJ2-7|TRBV18|NA
CASSPYGYSSYEQYF
TGTGCCAGCTCACCTTACGGGTACTCCTCCTACGAGCAGTACTTC
>TRBD1|TRBJ2-7|TRBV7-9|NA
CASSTTLSGTEYEQYF
TGTGCCAGCAGCACCACACTTTCCGGGACAGAATACGAGCAGTACTTC
>NA|TRBJ2-7|TRBV20-1|NA
CSAREPIAPPYKQYF
TGCAGTGCTAGAGAACCAATCGCTCCGCCCTACAAGCAGTACTTC
>NA|TRBJ2-5|TRBV5-1|many
CASSQESRETQYF
TGCGCCAGCAGCCAAGAGTCCCGGGAGACCCAGTACTTC
>NA|TRBJ2-7|TRBV20-1|NA
CSVRTPGSYEQYF
TGCAGTGTTAGAACTCCAGGGTCCTACGAGCAGTACTTC
>TRBD1|TRBJ2-3|TRBV7-9|few
CASLGTGRDTQYF
TGTGCCAGCCTCGGGACAGGGCGCGATACGCAGTATTTT
>TRBD2|TRBJ2-7|TRBV10-2|NA
CASSERGLAGEQYF
TGCGCCAGCAGTGAAAGGGGACTAGCCGGCGAGCAGTACTTC
>TRBD1|TRBJ2-3|TRBV11-2|NA
CASSLDPEQGVTDTQYF
TGTGCCAGCAGCTTAGATCCGGAACAGGGGGTCACAGATACGCAGTATTTT
>TRBD1|TRBJ2-5|TRBV28|few
CASSPQGVGETQYF
TGTGCCAGCAGTCCTCAGGGGGTAGGGGAGACCCAGTACTTC